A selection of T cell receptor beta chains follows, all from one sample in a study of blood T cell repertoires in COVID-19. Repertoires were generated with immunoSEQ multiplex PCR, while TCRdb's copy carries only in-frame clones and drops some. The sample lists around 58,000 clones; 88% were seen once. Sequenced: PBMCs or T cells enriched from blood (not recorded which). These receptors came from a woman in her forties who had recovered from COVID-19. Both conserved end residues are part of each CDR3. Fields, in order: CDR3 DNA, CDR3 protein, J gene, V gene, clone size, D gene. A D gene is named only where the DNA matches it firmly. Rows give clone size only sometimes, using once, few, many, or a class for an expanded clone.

CDR3nt: TGTGCCAGCAGCTCCCACAGGGTCACGACCTACGAGCAGTACTTC
CDR3aa: CASSSHRVTTYEQYF
j_gene: TRBJ2-7
v_gene: TRBV7-9
abundance: once
d_gene: .

CDR3nt: TGTGCCAGCAGCGTCCAGGGATTTGGCTACACCTTC
CDR3aa: CASSVQGFGYTF
j_gene: TRBJ1-2
v_gene: TRBV7-2
abundance: .
d_gene: .

CDR3nt: TGTGCTAGTGGTTCGGGACAGATTAATGAAAAACTGTTTTTT
CDR3aa: CASGSGQINEKLFF
j_gene: TRBJ1-4
v_gene: TRBV12-5
abundance: once
d_gene: TRBD1

CDR3nt: TGTGCCAGCTCACCAAAGACAGTTAACTCTGGAAACACCATATATTTT
CDR3aa: CASSPKTVNSGNTIYF
j_gene: TRBJ1-3
v_gene: TRBV18
abundance: .
d_gene: .

CDR3nt: TGCGCCAGCAGTTTTAGGAGCGACGCGAACACCGGGGAGCTGTTTTTT
CDR3aa: CASSFRSDANTGELFF
j_gene: TRBJ2-2
v_gene: TRBV10-1
abundance: .
d_gene: .

CDR3nt: TGTGCCAGCAGCCTCCATGGCAGGGCTGGAAACACCATATATTTT
CDR3aa: CASSLHGRAGNTIYF
j_gene: TRBJ1-3
v_gene: TRBV11-2
abundance: .
d_gene: .

CDR3nt: TGTGCCACCAGCAGAGCCTCGACAGAGAACACTGAAGCTTTCTTT
CDR3aa: CATSRASTENTEAFF
j_gene: TRBJ1-1
v_gene: TRBV15
abundance: .
d_gene: .

CDR3nt: TGTGCCACCAGTGGGCTAGCGGGGAGCCAAGAGACCCAGTACTTC
CDR3aa: CATSGLAGSQETQYF
j_gene: TRBJ2-5
v_gene: TRBV24-1
abundance: .
d_gene: TRBD2

CDR3nt: TGTGCCAGCAGCTTGGTGGGGACAGATTCCTACGAGCAGTACTTC
CDR3aa: CASSLVGTDSYEQYF
j_gene: TRBJ2-7
v_gene: TRBV5-6
abundance: .
d_gene: TRBD1

CDR3nt: TGTGCCAGCAGTACGATACAGGAGTCCTACGAGCAGTACTTC
CDR3aa: CASSTIQESYEQYF
j_gene: TRBJ2-7
v_gene: TRBV27
abundance: .
d_gene: .

CDR3nt: TGCGCCAGCAGAGGGGGTGGCGGTTACACCATATATTTT
CDR3aa: CASRGGGGYTIYF
j_gene: TRBJ1-3
v_gene: TRBV10-2
abundance: .
d_gene: .

CDR3nt: TGCGCCAGCAGCTTGGAGGGGGTAATGGATTCACCCCTCCACTTT
CDR3aa: CASSLEGVMDSPLHF
j_gene: TRBJ1-6
v_gene: TRBV5-1
abundance: .
d_gene: .

CDR3nt: TGCGCCAGCAGCGTGGGTACAGGGGTCGTAGACACTGAAGCTTTCTTT
CDR3aa: CASSVGTGVVDTEAFF
j_gene: TRBJ1-1
v_gene: TRBV5-1
abundance: .
d_gene: TRBD1

CDR3nt: TGTGCCAGCTCACCGACAGGGGTTGATCAGCCCCAGCATTTT
CDR3aa: CASSPTGVDQPQHF
j_gene: TRBJ1-5
v_gene: TRBV18
abundance: .
d_gene: TRBD1

CDR3nt: TGTGCCACCAGCATCTATCGAGATACGCAGTATTTT
CDR3aa: CATSIYRDTQYF
j_gene: TRBJ2-3
v_gene: TRBV15
abundance: .
d_gene: .

CDR3nt: TGTGCCAGTAGTATTAGCAGGGGGCTTGAGACCCAGTACTTC
CDR3aa: CASSISRGLETQYF
j_gene: TRBJ2-5
v_gene: TRBV19
abundance: .
d_gene: TRBD1

CDR3nt: TGCGCCAGCAGCTCAGTGACAAGATTAACCGGGGAGCTGTTTTTT
CDR3aa: CASSSVTRLTGELFF
j_gene: TRBJ2-2
v_gene: TRBV5-1
abundance: .
d_gene: .

CDR3nt: TGTGCCACCGGGAGCGGGGGGCTCTCTTCTAGCACAGATACGCAGTATTTT
CDR3aa: CATGSGGLSSSTDTQYF
j_gene: TRBJ2-3
v_gene: TRBV24-1
abundance: .
d_gene: TRBD2

CDR3nt: TGTGCCAGCAGCTTAGGGGCCACTGAAGCTTTCTTT
CDR3aa: CASSLGATEAFF
j_gene: TRBJ1-1
v_gene: TRBV7-2
abundance: .
d_gene: .

CDR3nt: TGTGCCAGCTCACCCCTAGTTGCAACTAATGAAAAACTGTTTTTT
CDR3aa: CASSPLVATNEKLFF
j_gene: TRBJ1-4
v_gene: TRBV18
abundance: .
d_gene: .

CDR3nt: TGCAGCGTTGTAATTCGGCCAGGGTACAATGAGCAGTTCTTC
CDR3aa: CSVVIRPGYNEQFF
j_gene: TRBJ2-1
v_gene: TRBV29-1
abundance: once
d_gene: .

CDR3nt: TGTGCCAGCACTTGGGGCGATACGCAGTATTTT
CDR3aa: CASTWGDTQYF
j_gene: TRBJ2-3
v_gene: TRBV25-1
abundance: .
d_gene: .

CDR3nt: TGTGCCAGCAGCTTAACTAGCGGCTATGAGCAGTTCTTC
CDR3aa: CASSLTSGYEQFF
j_gene: TRBJ2-1
v_gene: TRBV7-3
abundance: .
d_gene: .

CDR3nt: TGTGCCACCAGCAGAGATCCAGGGTACGAGCAGTACTTC
CDR3aa: CATSRDPGYEQYF
j_gene: TRBJ2-7
v_gene: TRBV15
abundance: .
d_gene: .